The following is a T cell receptor beta chain sequence with its context. The treatment here: preoperative locoregional IRX-2 cytokine immunotherapy. Patients received preoperative, locoregional IRX-2 cytokine immunotherapy in a phase Ib study. Repertoires were generated with immunoSEQ multiplex PCR, while TCRdb's copy carries only in-frame clones and drops some. The table lists 32,000 or so clones, roughly 87% of them singletons. Germline loops: CDR1 SGHDN, CDR2 FVKESK. The ends were cut back, 5 bases at V and 6 bases at J, with 14 bases in the middle. The CDR3 consists of 13 residues. This specimen belongs to a study of preoperative IRX-2 immunotherapy in early breast cancer.

This chain joins TRBV14 and TRBJ2-7; weak D call: TRBD2 (5 bases). The receptor was derived from a human donor with breast cancer. The sequencing used lymph node tissue, collected from a patient treated with IRX-2 immunotherapy. The CDR3 nucleotides are TGTGCCAGCAGCTCCTCGGGAAAGCGCGAGCAGTACTTC. This encodes CASSSSGKREQYF.